The 9 T cell receptor beta chains in this list originate from one sample, sequenced in a study of blood T cell repertoires in COVID-19. Repertoires were generated with immunoSEQ multiplex PCR, while TCRdb's copy carries only in-frame clones and drops some. Of over 200,000 clones in the sample, around 83% were seen once. Sequences were obtained from peripheral blood. These receptor sequences come from a man aged 35 to 55 who had recovered from COVID-19.

The chain joins TRBV7-9 to TRBJ1-4; D not resolved. Trimming removed 6 bases at V and 8 bases at J, with 25 bases between. This CDR3 has 17 residues. The germline CDR1 and CDR2 sequences are SEHNR and FQNEAQ (reference sequence). The CDR3 nucleotides read TGTGCCAGCAGGCCACCAAGCGTCGGGATGTCGGCCGAAAAACTGTTTTTT. It yields the protein CASRPPSVGMSAEKLFF.

This sequence joins TRBV2 and TRBJ1-4; D is perhaps TRBD1 (6 bases). V gave up 5 bases and J gave up 10 bases, with 17 bases separating them. Germline CDR1 is SNHLY and CDR2 is FYNNEI. This CDR3 has 14 residues. CDR3 sequence: CASSRSGETGKLFF. DNA of the CDR3: TGTGCCAGCAGTAGGTCAGGGGAGACGGGAAAACTGTTTTTT.

The chain links TRBV2 to TRBJ2-3, with 14 bases fitting TRBD2. After removal of 7 bases from V and 1 base from J, the junction contained 13 bases not matched to a gene. The CDR3 runs 19 residues. Germline CDR1 is SNHLY and CDR2 is FYNNEI. CDR3 amino acids: CASTPIGTSGGLGTDTQYF. In DNA form, the CDR3 reads TGTGCCAGCACTCCAATCGGGACTAGCGGGGGCCTTGGCACAGATACGCAGTATTTT.

This chain connects TRBV5-5 to TRBJ2-5; D gene unclear. Trimming stripped 0 bases from V and 7 bases from J, with 16 bases between. Germline V gives CDR1 SGHKS, CDR2 YYEKEE (reference sequence). The CDR3 runs 15 residues. Here the CDR3 DNA reads TGTGCCAGCAGCTTGGGGTCCGCTTCCTCGGGGACCCAGTACTTC. It codes for CASSLGSASSGTQYF.

This chain uses TRBV5-1 with TRBJ2-5; TRBD1 agrees at 9 bases. Germline V gene sequence: CDR1 SGHRS, CDR2 YFSETQ. J lost 3 bases, V lost 4 bases, and 4 bases had no gene match. The CDR3 covers 14 residues. The CDR3 coding sequence is TGCGCCAGCAGCGGGAGGACAGGGGAAGAGACCCAGTACTTC. Translating gives CASSGRTGEETQYF. Using reference TRBV5-1 and TRBJ2-5 for the parts outside the CDR3, the full variable domain is KAGVTQTPRYLIKTRGQQVTLSCSPISGHRSVSWYQQTPGQGLQFLFEYFSETQRNKGNFPGRFSGRQFSNSRSEMNVSTLELGDSALYLCASSGRTGEETQYFGPGTRLLVL.

The DNA of the CDR3 is TGTGCCACTTCCGAACAGGGGGGCACTGAAGCTTTCTTT. Protein product: CATSEQGGTEAFF. V gene TRBV15 combines with J gene TRBJ1-1, with 8 bases lining up with TRBD1. Germline CDR1 and CDR2: LNHNV and YYDKDF (reference sequence). V shed 9 bases and J 4 bases; nucleotides not matched to a gene: 7. The CDR3 is made up of 13 amino acids.

The rearrangement links TRBV2 to TRBJ2-1; TRBD2 aligns across 8 bases. V gave up 8 bases and J gave up 8 bases; unmatched junction bases: 8. The CDR3 consists of 13 residues. Per the germline V gene, CDR1 is SNHLY and CDR2 is FYNNEI. The CDR3 sequence: CASGKNGGDEQFF. The CDR3 bases are TGTGCCAGCGGGAAGAACGGGGGGGATGAGCAGTTCTTC.

The rearrangement uses TRBV19 and TRBJ1-1, with 8 bases identical to TRBD1. V lost 5 bases and J lost 5; bases outside the gene matches: 7. CDR1 is LNHDA, CDR2 SQIVND, per germline (reference sequence). This CDR3 spans 14 amino acids. DNA of the CDR3: TGTGCCAGTAGTTTCGGACAGGGTTTAACTGAAGCTTTCTTT. Translated, it gives CASSFGQGLTEAFF.

The gene calls are TRBV5-6 and TRBJ1-2, with TRBD1 matching over 9 bases. Germline trimming cut 2 bases from V and 5 bases from J; bases unmatched to any gene: 4. Germline CDR1 reads SGHDT; CDR2 reads YYEEEE. The CDR3 is made up of 14 amino acids. The CDR3 DNA is TGTGCCAGCAGCTTTACAGGGGGCGCGTATGGCTACACCTTC. Amino acids: CASSFTGGAYGYTF. The full variable domain, with the rest looked up from reference TRBV5-6 and TRBJ1-2, is DAGVTQSPTHLIKTRGQQVTLRCSPKSGHDTVSWYQQALGQGPQFIFQYYEEEERQRGNFPDRFSGHQFPNYSSELNVNALLLGDSALYLCASSFTGGAYGYTFGSGTRLTVV.